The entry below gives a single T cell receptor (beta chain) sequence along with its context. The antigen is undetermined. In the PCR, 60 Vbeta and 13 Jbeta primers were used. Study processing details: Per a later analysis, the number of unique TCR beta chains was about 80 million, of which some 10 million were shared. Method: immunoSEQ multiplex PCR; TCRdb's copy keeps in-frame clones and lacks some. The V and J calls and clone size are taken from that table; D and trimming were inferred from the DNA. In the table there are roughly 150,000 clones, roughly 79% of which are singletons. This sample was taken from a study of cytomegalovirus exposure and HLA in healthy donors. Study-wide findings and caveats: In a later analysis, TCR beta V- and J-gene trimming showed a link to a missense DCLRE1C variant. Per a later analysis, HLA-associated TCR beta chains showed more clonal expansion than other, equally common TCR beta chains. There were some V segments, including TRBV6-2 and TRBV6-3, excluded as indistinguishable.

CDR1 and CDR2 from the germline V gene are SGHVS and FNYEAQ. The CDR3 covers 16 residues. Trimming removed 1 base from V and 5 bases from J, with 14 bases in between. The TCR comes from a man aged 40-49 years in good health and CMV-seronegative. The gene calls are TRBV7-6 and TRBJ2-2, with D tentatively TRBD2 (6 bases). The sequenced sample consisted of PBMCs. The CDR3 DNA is TGTGCCAGCAGCTTAGAGTCCGCTAGCGTTACCGGGGAGCTGTTTTTT. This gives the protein CASSLESASVTGELFF.